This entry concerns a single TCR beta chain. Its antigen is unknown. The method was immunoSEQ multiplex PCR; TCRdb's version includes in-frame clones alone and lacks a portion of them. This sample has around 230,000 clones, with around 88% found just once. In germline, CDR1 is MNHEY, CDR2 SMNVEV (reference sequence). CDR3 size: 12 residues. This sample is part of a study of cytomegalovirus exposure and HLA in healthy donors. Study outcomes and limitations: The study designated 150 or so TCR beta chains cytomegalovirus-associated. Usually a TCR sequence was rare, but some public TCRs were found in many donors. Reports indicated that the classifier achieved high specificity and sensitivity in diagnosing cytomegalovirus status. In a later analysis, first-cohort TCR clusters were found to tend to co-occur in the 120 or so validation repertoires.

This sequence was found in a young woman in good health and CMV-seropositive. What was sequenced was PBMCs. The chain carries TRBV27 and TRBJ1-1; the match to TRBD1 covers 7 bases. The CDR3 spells CARTGRFTEAFF. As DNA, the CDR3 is TGTGCGCGGACAGGCCGGTTTACTGAAGCTTTCTTT.